These 31 T cell receptor beta chains share one sample of origin, sequenced in a study of CD8+CD57+ T cells in acquired aplastic anemia (dated by TCRdb to the late 2010s). For sequencing, an Illumina HiSeq 2000 was employed. Genomic DNA served as template for TCR beta VDJ combination and CDR3 sequence profiling. TCRdb redid the processing of the public reads, applying fastp at Q25 and MiXCR, and retained in-frame beta chains. Here each entry gathers all rows of one CDR3 protein and keeps the most common genes and DNA. The sample table contains around 170,000 distinct CDR3 sequences; only one count was recorded for just over 45% of them. Around 3% of the sample goes to the ten largest clones. Input material: sorted CD4+, CD8+, or CD8+CD57+ T cells (not recorded which) from PBMCs. The receptor set was obtained from a human donor in good health.

The chain uses TRBV7-6 and TRBJ2-5; D is possibly TRBD2 (6 bases). The CDR3 has 14 amino acids. Germline lookup yields CDR1 SGHVS and CDR2 FNYEAQ. The V gene lost 3 bases and the J gene lost 5 bases, with 13 bases spanning the gap. The DNA for the CDR3 is TGTGCCAGCAGCTTGGGACTGGCCTCGGAGACCCAGTACTTC. Translated: CASSLGLASETQYF. The full variable domain, completed using reference TRBV7-6 and TRBJ2-5, is GAGVSQSPRYKVTKRGQDVALRCDPISGHVSLYWYRQALGQGPEFLTYFNYEAQQDKSGLPNDRFSAERPEGSISTLTIQRTEQRDSAMYRCASSLGLASETQYFGPGTRLLVL.

This clonotype was counted many times. The rearrangement links TRBV11-2 to TRBJ2-7; possible D gene TRBD2, 6 bases. Trimming removed 6 bases from V and 3 bases from J, with 15 bases in between. In germline, CDR1 is SGHAT, CDR2 FQNNGV. The CDR3 sequence is 14 residues long. Here the CDR3 DNA reads TGTGCCAGCAGTAGCGGCCTAGGGGTCTACGAGCAGTACTTC. Translated: CASSSGLGVYEQYF.

Ten or more counts support this clonotype. V gene TRBV7-2 combines with J gene TRBJ1-1; D call uncertain. The ends were cut back, 2 bases at V and 0 bases at J, with 10 bases in the middle. This CDR3 is built from 15 residues. Germline CDR1 is SGHTA and CDR2 is FQGNSA. CDR3 residues: CASSLQAGMNTEAFF. The CDR3 bases are TGTGCCAGCAGCTTACAAGCCGGAATGAACACTGAAGCTTTCTTT.

The CDR3: CASLAGVNEQFF. Here the CDR3 DNA reads TGTGCCAGCCTAGCGGGAGTCAATGAGCAGTTCTTC. The gene calls are TRBV19 and TRBJ2-1; TRBD2 aligns across 10 bases. The trim removed 9 bases at V and 6 bases at J, leaving 2 bases unmatched. Germline V gene sequence: CDR1 LNHDA, CDR2 SQIVND (reference sequence). The CDR3 sequence is 12 residues long.

This clonotype was observed many times. The chain recombines TRBV6-1 with TRBJ2-5; TRBD2 is a possible D gene (5 bases). From germline, CDR1 is MNHNS and CDR2 SASEGT. The V gene lost 7 bases and the J gene lost 6 bases, with 15 bases spanning the gap. CDR3 length equals 13 residues. The CDR3 region has the DNA TGTGCCAGCACGGGGTTTAGAGGGAAGACCCAGTACTTC. Translation: CASTGFRGKTQYF.

This clonotype was detected a few times. This sequence joins TRBV12-5 and TRBJ2-1, with D hard to call. The V gene lost 4 bases and the J gene lost 8 bases, with 6 bases spanning the gap. Germline CDR1 is LGHNT and CDR2 is FRNRAP. This CDR3 has 11 residues. The CDR3 DNA reads as TGTGCTAGTGGTTCGAGGCATGAGCAGTTCTTC. Its translation: CASGSRHEQFF.

The sample holds many counts of this clonotype. The V and J genes are TRBV6-4 and TRBJ2-1; D perhaps matches TRBD1 (6 bases). Trimming shortened V by 0 bases and J by 2 bases, and 11 bases separated the two germline ends. The V gene's germline CDR1 is MRHNA and CDR2 SNTAGT. The CDR3 sequence is 16 residues long. This CDR3 is CASSDSYRDPYNEQFF. Written as DNA, the CDR3 is TGTGCCAGCAGTGACTCCTACAGGGACCCCTACAATGAGCAGTTCTTC.

The chain is built from TRBV7-3 and TRBJ2-7; D gene unclear. V dropped 1 base and J dropped 5 bases, with 15 bases sitting between them. The CDR3 totals 15 residues. Germline CDR1 reads SGHTA; CDR2 reads FQGTGA. CDR3 region: CASSLRAGGVDEQYF. For the CDR3, the DNA is TGTGCCAGCAGCTTAAGGGCCGGCGGAGTCGACGAGCAGTACTTC.

This clonotype was seen more than once but under ten times. The J gene is TRBJ2-1, the V gene TRBV20-1, with 15 positions matching TRBD2. V was clipped by 0 bases and J by 4 bases; unmatched bases: 4. The CDR3 runs to 17 residues. The germline CDR1 and CDR2 sequences are DFQATT and SNEGSKA (reference sequence). This CDR3 reads CSARDPGLAGGYNEQFF. CDR3 nucleotide sequence: TGCAGTGCTAGAGACCCGGGACTAGCGGGAGGTTACAATGAGCAGTTCTTC.

This clonotype showed up just a few times. The chain recombines TRBV7-8 with TRBJ2-3; D not resolved. V lost 4 bases to trimming and J lost 6 bases, with 8 bases between them. The germline gives CDR1 SGHVS, CDR2 FQNEAQ. This CDR3 region has 12 residues. CDR3 protein: CASSSPRDTQYF. CDR3 DNA: TGTGCCAGCAGCTCACCAAGGGATACGCAGTATTTT.

This clonotype was counted a single time. This rearrangement joins TRBV2 to TRBJ2-5, with TRBD1 as a possible D gene (7 bases). Per germline, CDR1 SNHLY and CDR2 FYNNEI. The CDR3 spans 17 residues. Trimming removed 4 bases from V and 2 bases from J, with 20 bases in between. DNA of the CDR3: TGTGCCAGCAGTGCGCCGACAGGGTTGGGGGGACAAGAGACCCAGTACTTC. It is translated as CASSAPTGLGGQETQYF.

V gene TRBV18 combines with J gene TRBJ1-1, with D tentatively TRBD1 (5 bases). Germline V CDR1 and CDR2: KGHSH, LQKENI. The CDR3 is 11 residues long. The V end was cut by 5 bases, the J end by 7 bases, with 8 bases between. CDR3 region: CASSWGDEAFF. CDR3 bases: TGTGCCAGCTCATGGGGGGATGAAGCTTTCTTT.

The V call is TRBV12-5, the J call TRBJ2-7; D unresolved. The J call may not be correct, given that the DNA end is closer to TRBJ2-1. Germline-derived CDR1 and CDR2 are LGHNT and FRNRAP. The CDR3 has 11 residues. The CDR3 sequence is CASGLGYEQFF. CDR3 nucleotides: TGTGCTAGTGGTTTGGGGTACGAGCAGTTCTTC.

This chain uses TRBV12-5 with TRBJ1-3; no firm D call. With 4 bases removed from V and 2 bases from J, the gap between germline ends came to 18 bases. The length of the CDR3 is 17 residues. The germline V gene encodes CDR1 LGHNT and CDR2 FRNRAP. In DNA, the CDR3 is TGTGCTAGTGGTTCGGACGACAAACTCCCACCTGGAAACACCATATATTTT. Amino acids: CASGSDDKLPPGNTIYF.

V is TRBV2 and J is TRBJ2-7; D is unclear. The germline gives CDR1 SNHLY, CDR2 FYNNEI. CDR3 length: 11 amino acids. Trimming removed 7 bases at V and 4 bases at J, with 8 bases between. The chain's CDR3 is CASTSLYEQYF. CDR3 sequence (DNA): TGTGCCAGCACCTCCCTGTACGAGCAGTACTTC. Complete variable domain (other parts from reference TRBV2 and TRBJ2-7): EPEVTQTPSHQVTQMGQEVILRCVPISNHLYFYWYRQILGQKVEFLVSFYNNEISEKSEIFDDQFSVERPDGSNFTLKIRSTKLEDSAMYFCASTSLYEQYFGPGTRLTVT.

V and J are TRBV29-1 and TRBJ1-1, with D possibly TRBD1 on 5 matching bases. Looked up from germline, CDR1 is SQVTM and CDR2 is ANQGSEA. This CDR3 has 14 residues. V shed 4 bases and J shed 3 bases, with 15 bases lying between them. In nucleotides, the CDR3 is TGCAGCGTTGTGGCAGGGTACGGGGACACTGAAGCTTTCTTT. Residues: CSVVAGYGDTEAFF.

This clonotype was seen ten or more times. The genes are TRBV29-1 and TRBJ1-1; the D is unclear. V was cut by 4 bases and J by 3 bases, with 15 bases left in between. CDR3 length equals 14 residues. The germline CDR1 and CDR2 sequences are SQVTM and ANQGSEA. The CDR3 DNA reads TGCAGCGTTGTCGCCCCCCTCGGGGACACTGAAGCTTTCTTT. Its translation: CSVVAPLGDTEAFF.

This clonotype was detected ten times or more. V usage is TRBV2 and J usage is TRBJ2-1, with 10 bases identical to TRBD2. The CDR3 runs to 14 residues. The V and J ends lost 3 bases and 5 bases, in that order; junction bases with no gene match: 1. The germline V gene has CDR1 SNHLY and CDR2 FYNNEI. This chain's CDR3 is CASSDGLADNEQFF. For the CDR3, the DNA is TGTGCCAGCAGTGATGGACTAGCGGACAATGAGCAGTTCTTC.

This chain uses TRBV20-1 with TRBJ2-7, with 7 bases aligning to TRBD1. With 8 bases clipped from V and 6 bases from J, the junction kept 13 bases outside the gene matches. Germline CDR1 reads DFQATT; CDR2 reads SNEGSKA (reference sequence). The CDR3 contains 13 residues. The CDR3 region is CSTFWGRGPEQYF. The CDR3 DNA reads TGCAGTACTTTTTGGGGTAGGGGGCCCGAGCAGTACTTC.

CDR3 loop: CASSTKRATNEKLFF. The CDR3 nucleotides read TGTGCCAGCAGCACGAAGAGGGCAACTAATGAAAAACTGTTTTTT. This chain uses TRBV7-9 with TRBJ1-4; D is unresolved. Germline lookup yields CDR1 SEHNR and CDR2 FQNEAQ (reference sequence). V lost 5 bases, J lost 0 bases, and 10 bases lay in between. This CDR3 is built from 15 residues.

The V and J genes are TRBV20-1 and TRBJ2-5, with D hard to call. TRBJ2-1 matches the DNA end more closely, so the J call is doubtful. Germline V gene data show CDR1 as DFQATT and CDR2 as SNEGSKA (reference sequence). This CDR3 contains 13 residues. Here the CDR3 DNA reads TGCAGTGCCGGCCGGGCCCTATCGAATGAGCAGTTCTTC. Translated: CSAGRALSNEQFF.

V and J are TRBV6-1 and TRBJ2-7; TRBD1 matches 7 bases. The CDR3 loop spans 13 amino acids. V was clipped by 6 bases and J by 12 bases; unmatched bases: 14. The germline V gene has CDR1 MNHNS and CDR2 SASEGT. CDR3 region: CASRLWDSSGVYF. The CDR3 region has the DNA TGTGCCAGCAGACTATGGGACAGCTCTGGGGTGTACTTC.

This clonotype has a handful of counts. V gene TRBV5-4 combines with J gene TRBJ1-1; a weak D match, TRBD1 (6 bases). CDR1 is SGHNT, CDR2 YYREEE, per germline (reference sequence). The V gene lost 4 bases and the J gene lost 0 bases, with 10 bases spanning the gap. This CDR3 contains 14 residues. In DNA form, the CDR3 reads TGTGCCAGCAGCCAACAGGGATTGAACACTGAAGCTTTCTTT. It translates to CASSQQGLNTEAFF.

The CDR3 nucleotides are TGTGCCATCAGCTCGGGGGGGACAGGGAGTTCAGATACGCAGTATTTT. Protein: CAISSGGTGSSDTQYF. The chain uses TRBV10-3 and TRBJ2-3; maybe TRBD1 (9 bases). V lost 6 bases and J 4 bases, leaving 20 bases between the germline ends. Germline CDR1 ENHRY, CDR2 SYGVKD. The CDR3 length is 16 residues.

The gene calls are TRBV7-7 and TRBJ2-5; D not certain. V shed 1 base and J shed 3 bases, with 9 bases lying between them. This CDR3 region has 14 residues. The germline gives CDR1 SSHAT, CDR2 FNYEAQ (reference sequence). The CDR3 DNA is TGTGCCAGCAGCTTAGGGCCAGGTGAAGAGACCCAGTACTTC. This codes for CASSLGPGEETQYF.

This clonotype came up many times. The chain couples TRBV29-1 to TRBJ2-7; 7 nucleotides align to TRBD2. The CDR3 length is 12 residues. After removal of 3 bases from V and 7 bases from J, the junction contained 6 bases not matched to a gene. Germline V gene sequence: CDR1 SQVTM, CDR2 ANQGSEA. Here the CDR3 DNA reads TGCAGCGTTGATATGAAGCGGGGTGAGCAGTACTTC. Translated: CSVDMKRGEQYF.

This clonotype was counted ten times or more. The V gene is TRBV5-1, the J gene TRBJ1-4; unclear D gene. With 3 bases removed from V and 3 bases from J, the gap between germline ends came to 9 bases. Germline loops: CDR1 SGHRS, CDR2 YFSETQ. This CDR3 is 14 amino acids long. CDR3 sequence (DNA): TGCGCCAGCAGCTACAGCTGGGCTAATGAAAAACTGTTTTTT. Translating gives CASSYSWANEKLFF. The full variable domain, its missing parts supplied by reference TRBV5-1 and TRBJ1-4, is KAGVTQTPRYLIKTRGQQVTLSCSPISGHRSVSWYQQTPGQGLQFLFEYFSETQRNKGNFPGRFSGRQFSNSRSEMNVSTLELGDSALYLCASSYSWANEKLFFGSGTQLSVL.

This clonotype was counted between two and nine times. The chain employs TRBV24-1 and TRBJ2-5; unclear D gene. Germline CDR1 KGHDR, CDR2 SFDVKD. Trimming left V 4 bases short and J 4 bases short, with 12 bases between. The CDR3 has 14 amino acids. Here the CDR3 DNA reads TGTGCCACCAGTGAAGGGTCAGCCCGAGAGACCCAGTACTTC. Its translation: CATSEGSARETQYF.

This clonotype was counted a few times. The chain is built from TRBV7-9 and TRBJ2-5; D might be TRBD2 (5 bases). There are 13 residues in the CDR3. Trimming took off 8 bases at V and 4 bases at J, with 14 bases between the two ends. Germline loops: CDR1 SEHNR, CDR2 FQNEAQ (reference sequence). The CDR3 region has the DNA TGTGCCAGCCGAAAAGGCAGCGGAGAGACCCAGTACTTC. Residues: CASRKGSGETQYF.

This clonotype has more than one count but fewer than ten. The J gene is TRBJ2-1, the V gene TRBV6-1, with 7 positions matching TRBD2. The junction had 5 bases not matched to a gene; V was cut back by 3 bases and J by 0 bases. The CDR3 covers 16 residues. From germline, CDR1 is MNHNS and CDR2 SASEGT. For the CDR3, the DNA is TGTGCCAGCAGTGATCCTAGCGGAACCTCCTACAATGAGCAGTTCTTC. Its translation: CASSDPSGTSYNEQFF.

The chain carries TRBV27 and TRBJ2-7; TRBD2 aligns across 12 bases. Germline V gives CDR1 MNHEY, CDR2 SMNVEV (reference sequence). The CDR3 is 15 amino acids. Losses at the gene ends were 5 bases for V and 3 bases for J; bases not matched to a gene: 5. CDR3: CASSLTSGRIYEQYF. The CDR3 nucleotides read TGTGCCAGCAGTCTGACTAGCGGGAGAATCTACGAGCAGTACTTC.